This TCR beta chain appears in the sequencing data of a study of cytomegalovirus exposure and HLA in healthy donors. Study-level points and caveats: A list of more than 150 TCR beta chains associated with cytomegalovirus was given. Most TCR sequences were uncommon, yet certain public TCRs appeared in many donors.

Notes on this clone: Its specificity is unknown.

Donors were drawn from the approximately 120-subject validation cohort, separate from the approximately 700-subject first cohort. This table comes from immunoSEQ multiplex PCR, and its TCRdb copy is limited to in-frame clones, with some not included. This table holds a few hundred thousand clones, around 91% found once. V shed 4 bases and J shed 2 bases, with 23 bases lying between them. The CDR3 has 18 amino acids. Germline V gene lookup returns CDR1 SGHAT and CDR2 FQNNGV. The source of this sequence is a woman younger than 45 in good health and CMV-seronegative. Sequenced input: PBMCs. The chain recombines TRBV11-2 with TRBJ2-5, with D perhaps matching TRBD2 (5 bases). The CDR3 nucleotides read TGTGCCAGCAGCTATAAACGACCGGGTGAAAGAGGGCAAGAGACCCAGTACTTC. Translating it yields CASSYKRPGERGQETQYF.